One sample yielded the 2 T cell receptor delta chains listed below, sequenced in a study of gamma-delta T cells after stem cell transplantation. TCRdb reanalysed the RT-PCR reads via CATT. This repertoire shows 2,000 to 2,500 delta-chain clones, around 18% found once; its top ten account for roughly 24%. Sample: gamma-delta T cells. The receptors stem from a human donor. It is not recorded whose cells these are; they may come from a transplant donor.

A note on this clone: TCRdb lists a protein that is different at residue 11 from the translated DNA; the protein given here uses the DNA translation. This chain joins TRDV2 and TRDJ1, with TRDD3 matching 10 bases. Germline V CDR1 and CDR2: GEAIGNYY, EKD. V trimming: 0 bases; J trimming: 4 bases; junction bases outside the gene matches: 19. This CDR3 has 20 residues. As DNA, the CDR3 is TGTGCCTGTGACACCCTACTACTACGGACCCCGGGGGATACGGGCGATAAACTCATCTTT. Its translation is CACDTLLLRTPGDTGDKLIF.

The chain employs TRDV2 and TRDJ1, with 10 bases matching TRDD3. Germline-derived CDR1 and CDR2 are GEAIGNYY and EKD. Trimming cost V 0 bases and J 7 bases; bases outside gene matches: 7. CDR3 length equals 15 residues. CDR3 amino acids: CACDTLLGDPGKLIF. CDR3 nucleotides: TGTGCCTGTGACACCCTACTGGGGGATCCAGGTAAACTCATCTTT.